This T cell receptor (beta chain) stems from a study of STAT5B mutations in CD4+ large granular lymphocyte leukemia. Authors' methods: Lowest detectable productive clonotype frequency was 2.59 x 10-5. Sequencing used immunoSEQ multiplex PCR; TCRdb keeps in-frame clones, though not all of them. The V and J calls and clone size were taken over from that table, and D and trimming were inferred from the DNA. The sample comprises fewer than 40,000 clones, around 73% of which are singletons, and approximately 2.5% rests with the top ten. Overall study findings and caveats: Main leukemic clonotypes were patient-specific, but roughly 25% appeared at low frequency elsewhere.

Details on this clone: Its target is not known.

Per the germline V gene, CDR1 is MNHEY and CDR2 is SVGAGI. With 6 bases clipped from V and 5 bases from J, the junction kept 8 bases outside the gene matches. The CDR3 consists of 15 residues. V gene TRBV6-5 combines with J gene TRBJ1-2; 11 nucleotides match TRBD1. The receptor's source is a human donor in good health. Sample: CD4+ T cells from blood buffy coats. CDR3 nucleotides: TGTGCCAGCAGAGACCGGACAGGGGGCGCTTATGGCTACACCTTC. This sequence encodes CASRDRTGGAYGYTF.